This paragraph reports one T cell receptor beta chain. Its antigen is as yet unknown. Carrying unique molecular identifiers, the cDNA also gained a universal primer site through template switching. TCRdb reprocessed the 5' RACE reads with MiXCR, giving one entry per CDR3 protein. Here the sample spans 1.5 million to 2 million distinct CDR3 sequences, under 35% being singletons. The data originate from a study of identical twins. Whole-study findings and limits: A lower insertion count was a feature of abundant cord blood beta clonotypes, with no such feature in memory repertoires.

Deletions cut 7 bases from V and 2 bases from J, with 6 bases between. This CDR3 has 13 amino acids. Germline CDR1 is ENHRY and CDR2 is SYGVKD. This TCR was sampled from a newborn girl in good health. The genes are TRBV10-3 and TRBJ2-6; D possibly corresponds to TRBD1 (6 bases). The sequencing input was cord blood. The CDR3 reads CAITGAGANVLTF. The CDR3 DNA follows: TGTGCCATCACAGGGGCTGGGGCCAACGTCCTGACTTTC.